The 21 T cell receptor beta chains given below trace back to one sample, sequenced in a study of cytomegalovirus exposure and HLA in healthy donors. This PCR relied on a set of 60 Vbeta primers and 13 Jbeta primers. Measured with immunoSEQ multiplex PCR; TCRdb has only the in-frame clones, and not every one. The sample shows around 130,000 clones, around 81% of them seen only once. Material: PBMCs. The origin of the receptors is a man aged 18 to 29 in good health and CMV-seronegative.

The chain carries TRBV9 and TRBJ2-5; 11 positions agree with TRBD2. This CDR3 has 14 amino acids. The V segment lost 4 bases and the J segment 9 bases; nucleotides outside the gene matches: 8. Germline assignment: CDR1 SGDLS and CDR2 YYNGEE. The CDR3 loop is CASSLKTSGDAQYF. CDR3 DNA sequence: TGTGCCAGCAGCCTCAAGACTAGCGGGGATGCCCAGTACTTC.

The CDR3 sequence: CASSDPHAAGVANTGELFF. CDR3 DNA sequence: TGTGCCAGCAGTGATCCCCACGCAGCAGGGGTCGCGAACACCGGGGAGCTGTTTTTT. The J gene is TRBJ2-2, the V gene TRBV2; tentative D call: TRBD1 (6 bases). Germline CDR1 and CDR2: SNHLY and FYNNEI. The V and J ends lost 3 bases and 0 bases respectively, with 20 bases between them. The CDR3 runs to 19 residues.

The chain couples TRBV5-6 to TRBJ1-5, with a tentative D call TRBD1 (6 bases). This CDR3 is built from 16 residues. Deletions cut 2 bases from V and 1 base from J, with 13 bases between. CDR1 SGHDT and CDR2 YYEEEE come from the germline V gene. In nucleotides, the CDR3 is TGTGCCAGCAGCTTCGGTGGGGGGGCGAGCAATCAGCCCCAGCATTTT. This sequence encodes CASSFGGGASNQPQHF.

The chain is built from TRBV7-9 and TRBJ1-2; D call uncertain. The CDR3 has 13 residues. V was cut by 5 bases and J by 4 bases, with 11 bases left in between. CDR1 SEHNR and CDR2 FQNEAQ come from the germline V gene (reference sequence). The CDR3 is CASSADTPYGYTF. In DNA form, the CDR3 reads TGTGCCAGCAGCGCCGACACACCCTATGGCTACACCTTC. The whole variable domain, filled in from reference TRBV7-9 and TRBJ1-2, reads DTGVSQNPRHKITKRGQNVTFRCDPISEHNRLYWYRQTLGQGPEFLTYFQNEAQLEKSRLLSDRFSAERPKGSFSTLEIQRTEQGDSAMYLCASSADTPYGYTFGSGTRLTVV.

V gene TRBV7-2 combines with J gene TRBJ2-3, with D unclear. V lost 7 bases and J lost 0, with 8 bases in between. The CDR3 contains 13 residues. Germline-derived CDR1 and CDR2 are SGHTA and FQGNSA. CDR3 bases: TGTGCCAGCAAACAACCGAGCACAGATACGCAGTATTTT. It codes for CASKQPSTDTQYF.

This clone came up once. The genes are TRBV2 and TRBJ1-5; 7 bases line up with TRBD1. V gave up 3 bases and J gave up 2 bases; unmatched junction bases: 1. This CDR3 is 14 amino acids long. Germline CDR1 reads SNHLY; CDR2 reads FYNNEI. The CDR3 nucleotides are TGTGCCAGCAGTGACGGACAGGGCAATCAGCCCCAGCATTTT. As protein: CASSDGQGNQPQHF.

This clone appeared a few times. The V gene is TRBV29-1, the J gene TRBJ2-7, with a weak D call TRBD2 (5 bases). In germline, CDR1 is SQVTM, CDR2 ANQGSEA. The V end was cut by 0 bases, the J end by 7 bases, with 16 bases between. The CDR3 runs to 14 residues. The CDR3: CSVEDSGRGREQYF. CDR3 nucleotide sequence: TGCAGCGTTGAAGATTCGGGCCGGGGTAGGGAGCAGTACTTC.

V gene TRBV5-8 combines with J gene TRBJ2-6; 7 bases agree with TRBD1. There are 19 residues in the CDR3. The germline CDR1 and CDR2 sequences are SGHTS and YDEGEE. With V trimmed by 3 bases and J by 0 bases, 12 bases remained unmatched. CDR3 region: CASSSPDRTSFSGANVLTF. CDR3 bases: TGTGCCAGCAGCTCCCCGGACAGGACATCCTTCTCTGGGGCCAACGTCCTGACTTTC.

This sequence joins TRBV4-1 and TRBJ1-2, with D unresolved. Germline V lookup: CDR1 MGHRA, CDR2 YSYEKL. Trimming left V 1 base short and J 4 bases short, with 19 bases between. This CDR3 has 17 amino acids. The CDR3 spells CASSQGRLKQSTYGYTF. The CDR3, as DNA: TGCGCCAGCAGCCAAGGAAGGCTAAAACAGTCGACCTATGGCTACACCTTC.

The V call is TRBV30, the J call TRBJ2-1; 7 bases are shared with TRBD1. CDR3 length: 15 residues. The germline CDR1 and CDR2 sequences are GTSNPN and SVGIG (reference sequence). With 1 base clipped from V and 4 bases from J, the junction kept 7 bases outside the gene matches. Here the CDR3 DNA reads TGTGCCTGGAGTGGGGGGACAGATTATTACAATGAGCAGTTCTTC. Translating gives CAWSGGTDYYNEQFF.

This rearrangement joins TRBV25-1 to TRBJ2-3; 7 positions agree with TRBD1. Germline values: CDR1 MGHDK, CDR2 SYGVNS. The CDR3 runs to 12 residues. V lost 8 bases and J lost 5; bases outside the gene matches: 4. The DNA of the CDR3 is TGTGCCAGCGCCAGGGGGTTAGATACGCAGTATTTT. Encoded protein: CASARGLDTQYF. The complete variable domain, with remaining parts taken from reference TRBV25-1 and TRBJ2-3, reads EADIYQTPRYLVIGTGKKITLECSQTMGHDKMYWYQQDPGMELHLIHYSYGVNSTEKGDLSSESTVSRIRTEHFPLTLESARPSHTSQYLCASARGLDTQYFGPGTRLTVL.

The chain recombines TRBV25-1 with TRBJ1-2, with 7 bases aligning to TRBD1. The CDR3 loop spans 15 amino acids. V shed 8 bases, J shed 6 bases, and the junction held 15 bases outside the gene matches. Germline CDR1 and CDR2: MGHDK and SYGVNS. The CDR3 DNA is TGTGCCAGCCCGTTTATTAGGGGGCCAATGGATGGCTACACCTTC. It yields the protein CASPFIRGPMDGYTF.

The V call is TRBV2, the J call TRBJ2-5; weak D call: TRBD1 (5 bases). Germline V CDR1 and CDR2: SNHLY, FYNNEI. V lost 11 bases, J lost 3 bases, and 16 bases lay in between. The CDR3 totals 13 residues. The CDR3 reads CAPRGAREETQYF. The CDR3 DNA reads TGTGCCCCAAGGGGCGCGCGTGAAGAGACCCAGTACTTC.

The CDR3 nucleotides are TGCAGCGTTCCCCCCCGCCCGACAGGGCCGGGGAACACTGAAGCTTTCTTT. Translating gives CSVPPRPTGPGNTEAFF. V usage is TRBV29-1 and J usage is TRBJ1-1, with 7 bases lining up with TRBD1. There are 17 residues in the CDR3. CDR1 and CDR2 from the germline V gene are SQVTM and ANQGSEA. Trimming at V came to 5 bases and at J to 1 base, leaving 16 bases not matched to a gene. Supplemented by reference TRBV29-1 and TRBJ1-1, the full variable domain reads SAVISQKPSRDICQRGTSLTIQCQVDSQVTMMFWYRQQPGQSLTLIATANQGSEATYESGFVIDKFPISRPNLTFSTLTVSNMSPEDSSIYLCSVPPRPTGPGNTEAFFGQGTRLTVV.

The V and J genes are TRBV9 and TRBJ2-7, with TRBD1 as a possible D gene (5 bases). The germline V gene has CDR1 SGDLS and CDR2 YYNGEE. The CDR3 totals 15 residues. The V gene lost 0 bases and the J gene lost 2 bases, with 12 bases spanning the gap. The CDR3 reads CASSVVPGNTYEQYF. DNA for the CDR3: TGTGCCAGCAGCGTAGTTCCAGGGAACACCTACGAGCAGTACTTC. Together with reference TRBV9 and TRBJ2-7, the CDR3 gives the full variable domain: DSGVTQTPKHLITATGQRVTLRCSPRSGDLSVYWYQQSLDQGLQFLIQYYNGEERAKGNILERFSAQQFPDLHSELNLSSLELGDSALYFCASSVVPGNTYEQYFGPGTRLTVT.

This sequence joins TRBV18 and TRBJ1-2; TRBD1 matches 9 bases. The CDR3 is made up of 16 amino acids. Looked up from germline, CDR1 is KGHSH and CDR2 is LQKENI. The V gene end was trimmed by 3 bases and the J gene end by 2 bases; junction bases not matched to a gene: 7. Here the CDR3 DNA reads TGTGCCAGCTCACCTTTACAGGGGGCGCAGAACTATGGCTACACCTTC. Protein product: CASSPLQGAQNYGYTF.

The chain employs TRBV19 and TRBJ2-1; D is undetermined. Germline V gene data show CDR1 as LNHDA and CDR2 as SQIVND (reference sequence). Trimming took 5 bases from V and 10 from J, leaving 12 bases between them. The CDR3 sequence is 12 residues long. The DNA of the CDR3 is TGTGCCAGTAGTCTTATATACTCCGAGCAGTTCTTC. This gives the protein CASSLIYSEQFF. The full variable domain, rest sourced from reference TRBV19 and TRBJ2-1, is DGGITQSPKYLFRKEGQNVTLSCEQNLNHDAMYWYRQDPGQGLRLIYYSQIVNDFQKGDIAEGYSVSREKKESFPLTVTSAQKNPTAFYLCASSLIYSEQFFGPGTRLTVL.

V is TRBV5-1 and J is TRBJ2-1, with D maybe TRBD2 (5 bases). Germline-derived CDR1 and CDR2 are SGHRS and YFSETQ. Trimming cost V 1 base and J 7 bases, with 12 bases left between them. The CDR3 is 14 residues long. As DNA, the CDR3 is TGCGCCAGCAGCTTGTCTCGGGGTCAAAATGAGCAGTTCTTC. It yields the protein CASSLSRGQNEQFF.

In this sample, this clone turned up a few times. Written as DNA, the CDR3 is TGTGCCAGTAGTCTCGACCGGGGTGCGAAGAACTACAATGAGCAGTTCTTC. Protein sequence: CASSLDRGAKNYNEQFF. The chain links TRBV19 to TRBJ2-1; D may be TRBD2 (5 bases). This CDR3 comprises 17 residues. Germline V lookup: CDR1 LNHDA, CDR2 SQIVND (reference sequence). Trimming pared 5 bases from V and 3 bases from J, leaving 20 bases between.

The V and J genes are TRBV19 and TRBJ2-7, with D maybe TRBD2 (6 bases). This CDR3 comprises 14 residues. Germline-derived CDR1 and CDR2 are LNHDA and SQIVND (reference sequence). V lost 5 bases and J 4 bases, leaving 15 bases between the germline ends. CDR3 loop: CASSAGQGPYEQYF. DNA of the CDR3: TGTGCCAGTAGTGCGGGGCAGGGCCCATACGAGCAGTACTTC.

J is TRBJ1-6 and V is TRBV11-2, with D perhaps TRBD1 (6 bases). V was trimmed by 1 base and J by 7 bases, leaving 11 bases between them. The CDR3 consists of 15 residues. Germline values: CDR1 SGHAT, CDR2 FQNNGV. The CDR3 sequence is CASSLGSQGNSPLHF. The CDR3 DNA reads TGTGCCAGCAGCTTAGGATCCCAGGGGAATTCACCCCTCCACTTT.